This T cell receptor beta chain is from a study of response to subunit inactivated influenza vaccine (dated by TCRdb to between 2017 and 2018). With respect to the entire study: To follow how T cells responded to a trivalent subunit inactivated influenza vaccine, the researchers relied on deep quantitative profiling of the T cell receptor repertoire.

Library creation used RT-PCR. Data came from an Illumina HiSeq 2500. TCRdb took the public reads, trimmed them with fastp at Q25, ran MiXCR for clone calling and kept in-frame beta chains. A single entry per CDR3 protein holds the most common genes and DNA from its merged rows. In this sample the table shows about 190,000 distinct CDR3 sequences, roughly an eighth of which occur a single time. The biggest ten clones account for roughly 25% of the sample. Deletion took 8 bases off V and 0 bases off J, with a span of 15 bases between the germline ends. Counted from cysteine to phenylalanine, this CDR3 has 15 amino acids. The retained sequence is limited to the CDR3, 45 bases, with the frame set at the first base. Sequences MNHNS (CDR1) and SASEGT (CDR2) are obtained from the germline V gene. Findings and caveats that apply to the study as a whole: The authors proposed that each seasonal influenza vaccination may bring in only a limited number of new T cells.

Of note for this clonotype: The antigen it recognizes is unknown. No much larger clone is present one base from it, and per-base qualities are unavailable.

The sequence derives from a man aged 50 to 59 who received an inactivated influenza vaccine. Donor details come from another sample of the same person, matched by shared clones. This sequence uses TRBV6-1 and TRBJ2-3; the D gene cannot be named for sure. Material: CD8+ T cells sorted from PBMCs, obtained around 5 days after vaccination. The CDR3 here reads CASAAAAASTDTQYF. Here is the DNA: TGTGCCAGCGCGGCCGCGGCGGCTAGCACAGATACGCAGTATTTT.